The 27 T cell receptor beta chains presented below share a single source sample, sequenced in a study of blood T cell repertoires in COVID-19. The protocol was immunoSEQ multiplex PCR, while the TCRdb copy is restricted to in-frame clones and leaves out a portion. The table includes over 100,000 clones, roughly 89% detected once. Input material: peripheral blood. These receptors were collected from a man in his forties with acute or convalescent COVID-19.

CDR3 nucleotides: TGTGCCAGCAGCCAAGGACAGGGGGAAAACACCATATATTTT. Translation gives CASSQGQGENTIYF. The rearrangement joins TRBV3-1 (or the pseudogene TRBV3-2) to TRBJ1-3; 9 nucleotides agree with TRBD1. CDR3 length: 14 residues. J gave up 6 bases and V 1 base, and 1 base lay outside the gene matches. Germline loops: CDR1 LGHDT, CDR2 YNNKEL (reference sequence).

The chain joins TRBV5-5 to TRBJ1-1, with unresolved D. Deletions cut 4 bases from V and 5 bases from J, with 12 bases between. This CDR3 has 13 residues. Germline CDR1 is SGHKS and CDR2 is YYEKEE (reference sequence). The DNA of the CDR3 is TGTGCCAGCAGCCTTAGCTATGGGACTGAAGCTTTCTTT. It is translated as CASSLSYGTEAFF.

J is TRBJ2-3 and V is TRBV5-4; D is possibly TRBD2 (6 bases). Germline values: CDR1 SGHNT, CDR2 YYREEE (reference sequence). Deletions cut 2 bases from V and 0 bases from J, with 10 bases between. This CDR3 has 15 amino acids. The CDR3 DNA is TGTGCCAGCAGCTTATCGGGGGTTAGCACAGATACGCAGTATTTT. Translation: CASSLSGVSTDTQYF.

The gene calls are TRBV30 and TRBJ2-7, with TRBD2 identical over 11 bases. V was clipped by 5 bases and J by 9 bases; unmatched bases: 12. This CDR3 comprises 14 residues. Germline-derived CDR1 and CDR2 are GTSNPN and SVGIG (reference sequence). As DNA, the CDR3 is TGTGCCTGGGAACGACTAGCGGGAACCTCGGGGCAGTACTTC. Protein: CAWERLAGTSGQYF.

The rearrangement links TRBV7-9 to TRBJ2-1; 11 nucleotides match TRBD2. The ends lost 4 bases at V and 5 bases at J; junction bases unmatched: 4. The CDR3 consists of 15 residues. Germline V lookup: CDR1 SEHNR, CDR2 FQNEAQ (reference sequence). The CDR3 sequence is CASSYGTSGNNEQFF. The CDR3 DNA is TGTGCCAGCAGCTATGGGACTAGCGGCAACAATGAGCAGTTCTTC.

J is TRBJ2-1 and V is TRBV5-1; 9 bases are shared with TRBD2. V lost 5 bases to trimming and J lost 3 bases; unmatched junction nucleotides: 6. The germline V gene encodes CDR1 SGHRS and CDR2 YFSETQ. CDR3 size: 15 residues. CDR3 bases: TGCGCCAGCAGTCAGACTAGCGGCCTCTACAATGAGCAGTTCTTC. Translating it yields CASSQTSGLYNEQFF. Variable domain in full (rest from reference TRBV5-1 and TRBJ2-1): KAGVTQTPRYLIKTRGQQVTLSCSPISGHRSVSWYQQTPGQGLQFLFEYFSETQRNKGNFPGRFSGRQFSNSRSEMNVSTLELGDSALYLCASSQTSGLYNEQFFGPGTRLTVL.

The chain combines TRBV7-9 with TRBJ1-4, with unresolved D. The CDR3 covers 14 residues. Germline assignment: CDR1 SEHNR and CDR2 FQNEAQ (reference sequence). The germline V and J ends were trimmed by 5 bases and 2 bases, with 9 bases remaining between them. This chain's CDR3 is CASSRGSTNEKLFF. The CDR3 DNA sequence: TGTGCCAGCAGCCGGGGTTCCACTAATGAAAAACTGTTTTTT.

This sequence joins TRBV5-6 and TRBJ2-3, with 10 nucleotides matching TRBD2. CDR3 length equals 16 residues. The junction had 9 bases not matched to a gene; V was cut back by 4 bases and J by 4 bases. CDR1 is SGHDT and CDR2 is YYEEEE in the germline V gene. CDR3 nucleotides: TGTGCCAGCAGCAGTGAGGGTAGCGGGAGGTCAGATACGCAGTATTTT. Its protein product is CASSSEGSGRSDTQYF.

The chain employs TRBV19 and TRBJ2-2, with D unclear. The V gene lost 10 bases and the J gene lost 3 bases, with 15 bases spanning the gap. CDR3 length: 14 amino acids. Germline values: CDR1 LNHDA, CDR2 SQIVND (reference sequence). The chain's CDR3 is CATSRDWDTGELFF. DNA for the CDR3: TGTGCCACCTCAAGAGACTGGGACACCGGGGAGCTGTTTTTT.

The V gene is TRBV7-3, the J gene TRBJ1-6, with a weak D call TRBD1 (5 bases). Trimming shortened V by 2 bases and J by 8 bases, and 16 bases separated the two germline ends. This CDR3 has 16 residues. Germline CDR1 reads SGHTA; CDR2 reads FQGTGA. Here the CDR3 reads CASSLGGGLLDSPLHF. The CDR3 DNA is TGTGCCAGCAGCTTAGGGGGAGGACTCTTGGATTCACCCCTCCACTTT.

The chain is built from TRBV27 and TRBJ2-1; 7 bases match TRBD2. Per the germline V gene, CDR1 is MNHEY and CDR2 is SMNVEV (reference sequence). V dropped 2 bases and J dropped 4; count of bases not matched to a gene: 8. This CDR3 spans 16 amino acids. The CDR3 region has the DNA TGTGCCAGCAGTTTACTCGGCGGGAGTTTGTACAATGAGCAGTTCTTC. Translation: CASSLLGGSLYNEQFF.

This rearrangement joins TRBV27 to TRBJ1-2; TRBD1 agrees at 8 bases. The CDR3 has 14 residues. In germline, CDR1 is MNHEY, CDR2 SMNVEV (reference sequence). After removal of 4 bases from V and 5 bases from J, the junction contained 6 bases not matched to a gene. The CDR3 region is CASSSGQGVYGYTF. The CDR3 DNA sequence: TGTGCCAGCAGTTCCGGACAGGGAGTTTATGGCTACACCTTC.

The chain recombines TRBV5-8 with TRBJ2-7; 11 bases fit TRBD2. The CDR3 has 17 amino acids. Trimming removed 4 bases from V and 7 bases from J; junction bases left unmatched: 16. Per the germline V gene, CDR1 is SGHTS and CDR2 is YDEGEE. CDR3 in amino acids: CASSHSPRTSGFGEQYF. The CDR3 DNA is TGTGCCAGCAGCCACTCTCCCAGGACTAGCGGGTTTGGGGAGCAGTACTTC. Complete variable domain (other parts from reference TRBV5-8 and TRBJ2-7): EAGVTQSPTHLIKTRGQQATLRCSPISGHTSVYWYQQALGLGLQFLLWYDEGEERNRGNFPPRFSGRQFPNYSSELNVNALELEDSALYLCASSHSPRTSGFGEQYFGPGTRLTVT.

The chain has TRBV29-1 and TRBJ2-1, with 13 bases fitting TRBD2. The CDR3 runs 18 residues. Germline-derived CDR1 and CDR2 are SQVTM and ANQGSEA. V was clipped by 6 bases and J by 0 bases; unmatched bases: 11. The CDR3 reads CSVTSGTSGIGSYNEQFF. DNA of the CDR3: TGCAGCGTGACATCCGGGACTAGCGGGATCGGCTCCTACAATGAGCAGTTCTTC.

CDR3 amino acids: CASTQGAQETQYF. The DNA of the CDR3 is TGTGCCAGCACTCAGGGGGCCCAAGAGACCCAGTACTTC. J is TRBJ2-5 and V is TRBV28; TRBD1 agrees at 8 bases. The germline V gene has CDR1 MDHEN and CDR2 SYDVKM. CDR3 size: 13 residues. J lost 1 base, V lost 7 bases, and 2 bases had no gene match. The whole variable domain, remainder taken from reference TRBV28 and TRBJ2-5, is DVKVTQSSRYLVKRTGEKVFLECVQDMDHENMFWYRQDPGLGLRLIYFSYDVKMKEKGDIPEGYSVSREKKERFSLILESASTNQTSMYLCASTQGAQETQYFGPGTRLLVL.

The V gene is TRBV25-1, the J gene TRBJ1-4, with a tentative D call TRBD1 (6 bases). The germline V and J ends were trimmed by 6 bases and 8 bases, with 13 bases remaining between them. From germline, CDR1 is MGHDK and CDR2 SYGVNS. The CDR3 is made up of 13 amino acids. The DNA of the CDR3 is TGTGCCAGCAGCGAGAATCAGGGGGAAAAACTGTTTTTT. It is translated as CASSENQGEKLFF.

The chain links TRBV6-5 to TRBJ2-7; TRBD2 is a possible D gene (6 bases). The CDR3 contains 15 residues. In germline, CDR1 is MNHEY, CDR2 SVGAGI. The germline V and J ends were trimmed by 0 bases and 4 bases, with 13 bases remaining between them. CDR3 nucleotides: TGTGCCAGCAGTTACTCGGGGACTGCCCTATACGAGCAGTACTTC. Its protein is CASSYSGTALYEQYF.

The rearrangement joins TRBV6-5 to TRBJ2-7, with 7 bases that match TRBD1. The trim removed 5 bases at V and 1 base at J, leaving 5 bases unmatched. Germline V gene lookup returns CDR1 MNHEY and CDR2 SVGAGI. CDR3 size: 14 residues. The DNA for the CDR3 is TGTGCCAGCAGTCAGTGGACAGGATCCTACGAGCAGTACTTC. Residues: CASSQWTGSYEQYF.

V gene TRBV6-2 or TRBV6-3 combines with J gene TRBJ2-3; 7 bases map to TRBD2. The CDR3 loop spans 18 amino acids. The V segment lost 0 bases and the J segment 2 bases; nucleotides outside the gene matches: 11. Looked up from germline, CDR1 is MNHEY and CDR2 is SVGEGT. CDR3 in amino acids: CASSYSKTAGQNTDTQYF. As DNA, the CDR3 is TGTGCCAGCAGTTACTCGAAAACAGCGGGGCAGAACACAGATACGCAGTATTTT.

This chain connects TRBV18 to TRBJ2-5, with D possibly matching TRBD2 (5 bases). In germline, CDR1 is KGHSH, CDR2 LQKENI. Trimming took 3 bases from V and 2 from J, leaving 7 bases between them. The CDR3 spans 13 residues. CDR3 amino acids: CASSPSGQETQYF. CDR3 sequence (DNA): TGTGCCAGCTCACCCAGCGGACAAGAGACCCAGTACTTC.

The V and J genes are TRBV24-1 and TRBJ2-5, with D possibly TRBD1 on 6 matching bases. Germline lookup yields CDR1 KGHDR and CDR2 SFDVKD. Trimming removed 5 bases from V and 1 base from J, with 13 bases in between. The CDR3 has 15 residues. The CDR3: CATSGERTVQETQYF. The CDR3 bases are TGTGCCACCAGTGGGGAACGGACAGTCCAAGAGACCCAGTACTTC.

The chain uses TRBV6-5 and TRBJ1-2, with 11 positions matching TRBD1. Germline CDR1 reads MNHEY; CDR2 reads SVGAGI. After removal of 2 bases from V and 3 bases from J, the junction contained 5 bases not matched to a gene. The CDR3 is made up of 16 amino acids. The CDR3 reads CASSYRGQGGDYGYTF. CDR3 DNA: TGTGCCAGCAGTTACAGGGGACAGGGGGGCGACTATGGCTACACCTTC.

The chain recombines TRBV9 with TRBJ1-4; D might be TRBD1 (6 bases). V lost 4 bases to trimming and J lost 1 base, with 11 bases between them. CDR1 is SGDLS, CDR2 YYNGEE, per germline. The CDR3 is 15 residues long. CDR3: CASSPGTKTNEKLFF. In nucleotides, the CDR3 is TGTGCCAGCAGCCCCGGGACAAAAACTAATGAAAAACTGTTTTTT. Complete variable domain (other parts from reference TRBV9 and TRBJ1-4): DSGVTQTPKHLITATGQRVTLRCSPRSGDLSVYWYQQSLDQGLQFLIQYYNGEERAKGNILERFSAQQFPDLHSELNLSSLELGDSALYFCASSPGTKTNEKLFFGSGTQLSVL.

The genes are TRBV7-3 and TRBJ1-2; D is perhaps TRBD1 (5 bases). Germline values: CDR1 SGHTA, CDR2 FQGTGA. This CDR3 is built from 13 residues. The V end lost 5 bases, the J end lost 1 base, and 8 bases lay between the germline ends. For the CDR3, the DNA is TGTGCCAGCAGCCCGCAGGGTAACTATGGCTACACCTTC. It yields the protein CASSPQGNYGYTF.

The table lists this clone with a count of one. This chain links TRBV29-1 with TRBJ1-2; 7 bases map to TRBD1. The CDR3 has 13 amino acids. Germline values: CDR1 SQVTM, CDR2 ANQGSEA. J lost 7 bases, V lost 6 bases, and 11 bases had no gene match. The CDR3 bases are TGCAGCGTACTCAGACAGGGAAACGTTGGCTACACCTTC. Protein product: CSVLRQGNVGYTF.

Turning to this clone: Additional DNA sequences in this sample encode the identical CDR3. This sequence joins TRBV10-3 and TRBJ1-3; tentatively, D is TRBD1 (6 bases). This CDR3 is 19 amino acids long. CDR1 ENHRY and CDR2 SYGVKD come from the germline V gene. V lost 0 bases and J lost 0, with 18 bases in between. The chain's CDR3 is CAISESGLQGLSSGNTIYF. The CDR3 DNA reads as TGTGCCATCAGTGAGTCAGGGTTACAGGGCCTCAGCTCTGGAAACACCATATATTTT.

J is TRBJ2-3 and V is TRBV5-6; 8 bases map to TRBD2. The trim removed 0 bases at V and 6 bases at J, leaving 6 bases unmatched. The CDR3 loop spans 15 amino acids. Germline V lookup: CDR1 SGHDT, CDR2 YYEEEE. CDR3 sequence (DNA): TGTGCCAGCAGCTTGGTGAGCGGGAGTATCGATACGCAGTATTTT. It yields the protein CASSLVSGSIDTQYF.